The 22 T cell receptor beta chains in this list originate from one sample, sequenced in a study of regulatory T cells in long-lasting Graves disease. Regarding time point: newly diagnosed GD, antithyroid drugs for less than 3 months. After RNA was extracted from PBMCs, the TCR library was made from it. TCR beta libraries were built with iRepertoire HTBI primers and Arm-PCR of CDR3 regions. Each CDR3 protein is one row after TCRdb ran MiXCR on the multiplex PCR reads. The table lists 200,000 to 250,000 distinct CDR3 sequences, around 18% of them singletons. Source: peripheral blood mononuclear cells (PBMCs), taken at new diagnosis, from a patient treated with antithyroid drugs. These receptors were taken from a female donor with Graves disease.

In its sample, this clonotype was seen many times. The chain employs TRBV19 and TRBJ2-3, with D perhaps matching TRBD1 or TRBD2 (5 bases each). V lost 5 bases, J lost 10 bases, and 13 bases lay in between. The CDR3 runs to 12 residues. Germline V gives CDR1 LNHDA, CDR2 SQIVND (reference sequence). The CDR3 DNA sequence: TGTGCCAGTAGTCGGGCGCGAGGGGCGCAGTATTTT. Protein: CASSRARGAQYF. The complete variable domain, with remaining parts taken from reference TRBV19 and TRBJ2-3, reads DGGITQSPKYLFRKEGQNVTLSCEQNLNHDAMYWYRQDPGQGLRLIYYSQIVNDFQKGDIAEGYSVSREKKESFPLTVTSAQKNPTAFYLCASSRARGAQYFGPGTRLTVL.

The chain links TRBV5-6 to TRBJ2-3; the match to TRBD2 covers 8 bases. This CDR3 contains 15 residues. Germline CDR1 and CDR2: SGHDT and YYEEEE. V was pared by 0 bases and J by 5 bases, with 5 bases of the junction left unmatched. The CDR3 coding sequence is TGTGCCAGCAGCTTGGTTAGGACTAGCCGAGATACGCAGTATTTT. This codes for CASSLVRTSRDTQYF.

Of note for this clonotype: Just one base apart from a much larger clone, this may be a read error. The genes are TRBV5-5 and TRBJ2-7, with D perhaps TRBD2 (7 bases). The CDR3 has 15 amino acids. Germline CDR1 is SGHKS and CDR2 is YYEKEE (reference sequence). The CDR3 region is CANSGTPGITYEQYF. The CDR3 DNA reads as TGTGCCAACAGCGGGACACCCGGGATCACCTACGAGCAGTACTTC.

This sequence joins TRBV5-6 and TRBJ1-2; maybe TRBD1 (5 bases). CDR1 is SGHDT and CDR2 is YYEEEE in the germline V gene. The CDR3 totals 12 residues. V lost 4 bases and J lost 8, with 12 bases in between. The CDR3 DNA sequence: TGTGCCAGCAGCGGAAAGACAGCCGGCTACACCTTC. Its translation: CASSGKTAGYTF.

This clonotype was observed once. A much larger clone differs by one base, so this may be a read error. The chain combines TRBV10-2 with TRBJ2-5, with 7 bases aligning to TRBD2. The CDR3 has 16 residues. CDR1 is WSHSY and CDR2 is SAAADI in the germline V gene. CDR3 sequence reads: CTSSEWGGSSQETQYF. The CDR3 region has the DNA TGCACCAGCAGTGAATGGGGCGGGAGTTCCCAAGAGACCCAGTACTTC.

This clonotype was seen ten or more times. The chain employs TRBV11-2 and TRBJ1-1; no clear D gene. Deletions cut 2 bases from V and 3 bases from J, with 7 bases between. The CDR3 extends over 13 amino acids. Germline CDR1 reads SGHAT; CDR2 reads FQNNGV. The CDR3 coding sequence is TGTGCCAGCAGCTTACAAGGAGACACTGAAGCTTTCTTT. Translated: CASSLQGDTEAFF.

This clonotype was recorded at least ten times. V is TRBV4-3 and J is TRBJ2-2; 9 bases line up with TRBD1. V lost 5 bases to trimming and J lost 13 bases; unmatched junction nucleotides: 11. The CDR3 runs 14 residues. Germline lookup yields CDR1 LGHNA and CDR2 YSLEER. CDR3 sequence (DNA): TGCGCCAGCAGCGTAGGGACAGGGAACCTCGGGCTGTTTTTT. It translates to CASSVGTGNLGLFF.

This clonotype appeared many times. The V gene is TRBV4-1, the J gene TRBJ2-6, with 8 bases fitting TRBD2. After removal of 1 base from V and 0 bases from J, the junction contained 5 bases not matched to a gene. CDR3 size: 18 residues. Germline lookup yields CDR1 MGHRA and CDR2 YSYEKL. DNA for the CDR3: TGCGCCAGCAGCCAAGTCCAGCGGGAGAGCTCTGGGGCCAACGTCCTGACTTTC. Translating it yields CASSQVQRESSGANVLTF.

This clonotype was observed a handful of times. A much larger clone sits a single nucleotide away, making a read error possible. The CDR3 sequence: CASSYSGPDARYNEQFF. The CDR3 DNA reads TGTGCCAGCAGTTACAGCGGGCCTGACGCCCGCTACAATGAGCAGTTCTTC. The chain employs TRBV6-5 and TRBJ2-1; possibly TRBD2 for D (6 bases). Looked up from germline, CDR1 is MNHEY and CDR2 is SVGAGI. Trimming cost V 2 bases and J 3 bases, with 17 bases left between them. The CDR3 spans 17 residues.

Notes on this clonotype: A far more abundant clone sits one base away, making this likely a read error. V usage is TRBV2 and J usage is TRBJ2-7, with D perhaps matching TRBD2 (6 bases). CDR1 and CDR2 from the germline V gene are SNHLY and FYNNEI. V was shortened by 6 bases and J by 4 bases, with 22 bases between the two germline ends. The CDR3 spans 16 residues. Written as DNA, the CDR3 is TGTGCCAGCAGCCCCAGCGCAGGGTTTGGAGGGTACGAGCAGTACGTC. Translated, it gives CASSPSAGFGGYEQYV.

In its sample, this clonotype was seen a few times. V and J are TRBV2 and TRBJ2-1; 14 bases map to TRBD2. Trimming removed 6 bases from V and 8 bases from J; junction bases left unmatched: 12. The CDR3 is made up of 17 amino acids. Germline V gene sequence: CDR1 SNHLY, CDR2 FYNNEI. The CDR3 sequence is CASSGGTSGRSPDEQFF. The CDR3 coding sequence is TGTGCCAGCAGCGGGGGGACTAGCGGGAGATCCCCCGATGAGCAGTTCTTC. The whole variable domain, remainder taken from reference TRBV2 and TRBJ2-1, is EPEVTQTPSHQVTQMGQEVILRCVPISNHLYFYWYRQILGQKVEFLVSFYNNEISEKSEIFDDQFSVERPDGSNFTLKIRSTKLEDSAMYFCASSGGTSGRSPDEQFFGPGTRLTVL.

This clonotype was recorded at least ten times. The V call is TRBV12-3 or TRBV12-4, the J call TRBJ1-5; D is perhaps TRBD1 (6 bases). The V end lost 1 base, the J end lost 3 bases, and 13 bases lay between the germline ends. The CDR3 contains 16 residues. In DNA, the CDR3 is TGTGCCAGCAGTTTAGTGGCAGGGGAGGACAATCAGCCCCAGCATTTT. Its protein product is CASSLVAGEDNQPQHF.

The chain combines TRBV15 with TRBJ2-1; 14 bases map to TRBD2. The germline CDR1 and CDR2 sequences are LNHNV and YYDKDF (reference sequence). There are 16 residues in the CDR3. With 0 bases clipped from V and 8 bases from J, the junction kept 3 bases outside the gene matches. The CDR3 bases are TGTGCCACCAGCAGAGAGGGACTAGCGGGAGCCCATGAGCAGTTCTTC. Residues: CATSREGLAGAHEQFF.

This clonotype was observed at least ten times. This chain joins TRBV4-1 and TRBJ2-5; D gene ambiguous. V was shortened by 1 base and J by 1 base, with 7 bases between the two germline ends. Germline lookup yields CDR1 MGHRA and CDR2 YSYEKL. The CDR3 runs to 14 residues. The CDR3 coding sequence is TGCGCCAGCAGCCAAGGGTACAGCCAAGAGACCCAGTACTTC. It yields the protein CASSQGYSQETQYF.

This clonotype was seen repeatedly, ten times or more. CDR3 sequence: CASSLSTRLAYNEQFF. The CDR3 bases are TGTGCCAGCAGTTTATCGACTAGATTAGCCTACAATGAGCAGTTCTTC. The chain is built from TRBV27 and TRBJ2-1; the D gene is possibly TRBD2 (6 bases). Germline-derived CDR1 and CDR2 are MNHEY and SMNVEV (reference sequence). The CDR3 totals 16 residues. Trimming took off 0 bases at V and 2 bases at J, with 11 bases between the two ends.

This clonotype was recorded a few times. Given a much more abundant clone one base away, this may be a read error. The gene calls are TRBV27 and TRBJ1-1; D not certain. The CDR3 is made up of 15 amino acids. The V gene's germline CDR1 is MNHEY and CDR2 SMNVEV (reference sequence). DNA of the CDR3: TGTGCCAGCAGTTCCTCCTCCGGACCCCTACCTGAAGCTTCCTTT. It specifies CASSSSSGPLPEASF.

This clonotype has a handful of counts. J is TRBJ1-3 and V is TRBV19; D might be TRBD1 (5 bases). The CDR3 totals 15 residues. The V and J ends lost 0 bases and 2 bases respectively, with 8 bases between them. CDR1 LNHDA and CDR2 SQIVND come from the germline V gene (reference sequence). The CDR3 nucleotides are TGTGCCAGTAGTATAGACGGGACGGCTGGAAACACCATATATTTT. It yields the protein CASSIDGTAGNTIYF. Looking up the rest from reference TRBV19 and TRBJ1-3 gives the full variable domain: DGGITQSPKYLFRKEGQNVTLSCEQNLNHDAMYWYRQDPGQGLRLIYYSQIVNDFQKGDIAEGYSVSREKKESFPLTVTSAQKNPTAFYLCASSIDGTAGNTIYFGEGSWLTVV.

This clonotype has at least ten counts. The V and J genes are TRBV2 and TRBJ1-1; 9 bases match TRBD1. The CDR3 extends over 15 amino acids. The V and J ends lost 4 bases and 5 bases, in that order; junction bases with no gene match: 8. Germline lookup yields CDR1 SNHLY and CDR2 FYNNEI. The CDR3 sequence: CASSVPGQGKTEAFF. The CDR3 DNA follows: TGTGCCAGCAGTGTCCCGGGACAGGGAAAGACTGAAGCTTTCTTT.

In this sample, this clonotype turned up many times. The chain recombines TRBV29-1 with TRBJ2-7; 8 bases agree with TRBD1. Trimming at V came to 7 bases and at J to 0 bases, leaving 2 bases not matched to a gene. CDR1 is SQVTM, CDR2 ANQGSEA, per germline. This CDR3 is 12 amino acids long. The chain's CDR3 is CSATGVSYEQYF. In DNA form, the CDR3 reads TGCAGCGCGACAGGGGTCTCCTACGAGCAGTACTTC.

This clonotype has at least ten counts. The chain joins TRBV24-1 to TRBJ2-3; TRBD1 might be the D (6 bases). The V gene lost 3 bases and the J gene lost 2 bases, with 8 bases spanning the gap. CDR1 and CDR2 from the germline V gene are KGHDR and SFDVKD. The CDR3 is 14 amino acids. The CDR3 loop is CATSDRDNTDTQYF. The DNA for the CDR3 is TGTGCCACCAGTGATCGGGACAACACAGATACGCAGTATTTT.

The V call is TRBV4-1, the J call TRBJ2-7; D is ambiguous. The germline gives CDR1 MGHRA, CDR2 YSYEKL. The CDR3 loop spans 16 amino acids. V gave up 0 bases and J gave up 0 bases, with 12 bases separating them. CDR3 in amino acids: CASSQDPQVYSYEQYF. CDR3 in DNA: TGCGCCAGCAGCCAAGATCCCCAGGTTTACTCCTACGAGCAGTACTTC.

This clonotype was seen repeatedly, ten times or more. The rearrangement joins TRBV7-9 to TRBJ2-7; 9 bases fit TRBD1. Trimming at V came to 1 base and at J to 9 bases, leaving 4 bases not matched to a gene. Germline V gene lookup returns CDR1 SEHNR and CDR2 FQNEAQ (reference sequence). The CDR3 spans 13 residues. CDR3 DNA: TGTGCCAGCAGCTTAGACAGGGGGCGGGTGCAGTACTTC. This translates into CASSLDRGRVQYF.